The 6 T cell receptor beta chains presented below share a single source sample, sequenced in a study of Ad26.COV2.S vaccination and SARS-CoV-2 variants. Described treatment: about 20 received Ad26.COV2.S at low or high dose, single or two shots; 5 received placebo; per-sample allocation not given. The investigators took samples on day 63 after the first vaccine or placebo injection. Libraries were prepared by immunoSEQ multiplex PCR; TCRdb keeps only in-frame clonotypes and omits some of them. In the table there are about 420,000 clones, roughly 90% of which are singletons. This sample comprised peripheral blood, obtained in a trial of Ad26.COV2.S vaccine versus placebo. All receptors come from a person aged 18-60 years who received the Ad26.COV2.S COVID-19 vaccine or a placebo.

This clone appeared a few times. V is TRBV18 and J is TRBJ1-6; D not certain. Germline CDR1 reads KGHSH; CDR2 reads LQKENI. Trimming pared 3 bases from V and 5 bases from J, leaving 8 bases between. The CDR3 is made up of 14 amino acids. The DNA of the CDR3 is TGTGCCAGCTCACCCTCGGCGGATAATTCACCCCTCCACTTT. This translates into CASSPSADNSPLHF.

The table lists this clone with a count of one. DNA for the CDR3: TGCGCCAGCAGCCCGGGACAGGGGGTGAACACTGAAGCTTTCTTT. It specifies CASSPGQGVNTEAFF. The rearrangement joins TRBV4-1 to TRBJ1-1, with TRBD1 matching 11 bases. J gave up 0 bases and V 4 bases, and 1 base lay outside the gene matches. Germline lookup yields CDR1 MGHRA and CDR2 YSYEKL. CDR3 length: 15 amino acids.

The V and J genes are TRBV4-3 and TRBJ1-2; D remains ambiguous. Trimming removed 5 bases at V and 5 bases at J, with 15 bases between. In germline, CDR1 is LGHNA, CDR2 YSLEER. The CDR3 covers 14 residues. For the CDR3, the DNA is TGCGCCAGCAGCTCATCACGGGTCGGGTATGGCTACACCTTC. This sequence encodes CASSSSRVGYGYTF.

The chain employs TRBV7-8 and TRBJ1-3; D perhaps matches TRBD1 (6 bases). The CDR3 has 14 amino acids. Germline lookup yields CDR1 SGHVS and CDR2 FQNEAQ. The ends were cut back, 5 bases at V and 6 bases at J, with 14 bases in the middle. The DNA for the CDR3 is TGTGCCAGCAGCCCCGTGGGGGCTGCAAACACCATATATTTT. It is translated as CASSPVGAANTIYF.

The rearrangement links TRBV24-1 to TRBJ2-7; D gene ambiguous. The CDR3 is made up of 10 amino acids. Trimming removed 4 bases from V and 10 bases from J, with 7 bases in between. Looked up from germline, CDR1 is KGHDR and CDR2 is SFDVKD. CDR3: CATSDDTQYF. DNA for the CDR3: TGTGCCACCAGTGACGATACCCAGTACTTC.

This chain joins TRBV6-5 and TRBJ2-7, with 9 bases fitting TRBD1. The V gene's germline CDR1 is MNHEY and CDR2 SVGAGI. The CDR3 length is 14 residues. The junction had 5 bases not matched to a gene; V was cut back by 5 bases and J by 3 bases. CDR3 in amino acids: CASSPGTGLYEQYF. The CDR3 nucleotides are TGTGCCAGCAGTCCAGGGACAGGGCTCTACGAGCAGTACTTC.